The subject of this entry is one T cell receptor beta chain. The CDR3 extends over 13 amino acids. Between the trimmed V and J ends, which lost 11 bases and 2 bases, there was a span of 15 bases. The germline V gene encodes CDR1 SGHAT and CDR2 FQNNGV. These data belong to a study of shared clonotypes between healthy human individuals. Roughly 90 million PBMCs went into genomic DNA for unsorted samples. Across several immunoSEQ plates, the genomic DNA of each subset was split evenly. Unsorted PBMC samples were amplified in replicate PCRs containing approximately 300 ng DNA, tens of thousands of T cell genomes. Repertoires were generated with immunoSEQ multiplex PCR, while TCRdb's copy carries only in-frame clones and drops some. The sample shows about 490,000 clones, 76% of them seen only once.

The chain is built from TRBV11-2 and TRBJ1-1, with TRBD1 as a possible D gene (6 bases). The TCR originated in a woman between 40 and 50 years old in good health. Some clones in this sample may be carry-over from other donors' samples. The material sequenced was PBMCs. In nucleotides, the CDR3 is TGTGCCTGCGGGGAACAGGGTAACACTGAAGCTTTCTTT. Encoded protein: CACGEQGNTEAFF.